A single sample gave rise to the 10 T cell receptor beta chains below, sequenced in a study of shared T cell receptors in the human thymus. Some clones are missing from TCRdb's copy, which holds only in-frame ones; the method was immunoSEQ multiplex PCR. The top ten hold about 0.013% of the sample, which has roughly 550,000 clones, about 84% seen once. These data were also reused for a study on human thymus T cells.

The sample was thymocytes. Source of these receptors: a boy under two years old with a congenital heart defect.

The chain is built from TRBV15 and TRBJ1-2; the match to TRBD1 covers 7 bases. Per the germline V gene, CDR1 is LNHNV and CDR2 is YYDKDF (reference sequence). The CDR3 consists of 16 residues. J lost 6 bases, V lost 1 base, and 11 bases had no gene match. The CDR3 DNA reads as TGTGCCACCAGCAGAGGTCGAACAAACAGGGGACATGGCTACACCTTC. Its translation: CATSRGRTNRGHGYTF.

This chain joins TRBV4-2 and TRBJ2-7, with a weak D call TRBD2 (6 bases). The CDR3 extends over 17 amino acids. V lost 0 bases and J 2 bases, leaving 17 bases between the germline ends. The germline CDR1 and CDR2 sequences are LGHNA and YNFKEQ. The CDR3 region is CASSQEPSGPIAYEQYF. The CDR3 coding sequence is TGTGCCAGCAGCCAAGAACCCAGCGGGCCTATTGCCTACGAGCAGTACTTC.

This clone was picked up one time. The rearrangement uses TRBV10-3 and TRBJ2-7; 13 nucleotides agree with TRBD2. Germline V CDR1 and CDR2: ENHRY, SYGVKD. The V and J ends lost 8 bases and 3 bases, in that order; junction bases with no gene match: 16. The CDR3 extends over 18 amino acids. This CDR3 reads CAIQGLAGEGEGVYEQYF. CDR3 DNA sequence: TGTGCCATCCAAGGACTAGCGGGAGAGGGAGAGGGGGTCTACGAGCAGTACTTC.

This clone was seen only a few times. The rearrangement joins TRBV11-1 to TRBJ2-1, with 10 positions matching TRBD1. This CDR3 has 16 amino acids. After removal of 5 bases from V and 2 bases from J, the junction contained 6 bases not matched to a gene. Per germline, CDR1 SGHAT and CDR2 FQDESV (reference sequence). CDR3 bases: TGTGCCAGCAGCCCGCGACAGGGGGCCACCTACAATGAGCAGTTCTTC. This encodes CASSPRQGATYNEQFF.

This chain uses TRBV4-3 with TRBJ2-1; maybe TRBD2 (5 bases). The length of the CDR3 is 14 residues. CDR1 LGHNA and CDR2 YSLEER come from the germline V gene. V shed 1 base and J shed 8 bases, with 12 bases lying between them. The CDR3 sequence: CASSQGESGDEQFF. DNA for the CDR3: TGCGCCAGCAGCCAAGGAGAGTCCGGGGATGAGCAGTTCTTC.

This clone has more than one count but fewer than ten. The chain recombines TRBV4-3 with TRBJ1-1; D unresolved. Germline lookup yields CDR1 LGHNA and CDR2 YSLEER. There are 15 residues in the CDR3. The V and J ends lost 0 bases and 2 bases respectively, with 10 bases between them. The DNA of the CDR3 is TGCGCCAGCAGCCAAGAGGCGAGGGTTAACACTGAAGCTTTCTTT. Residues: CASSQEARVNTEAFF.

The rearrangement links TRBV6-5 to TRBJ2-7, with TRBD1 matching 9 bases. The CDR3 covers 13 residues. V shed 5 bases, J shed 2 bases, and the junction held 1 base outside the gene matches. Germline V gene data show CDR1 as MNHEY and CDR2 as SVGAGI. The DNA for the CDR3 is TGTGCCAGCAGTGGACAGGGGACCTACGAGCAGTACTTC. Amino acid sequence: CASSGQGTYEQYF.

For this clone: The sample has other DNA sequences that encode this CDR3 too. The genes are TRBV5-1 and TRBJ2-1; TRBD2 agrees at 11 bases. CDR3 length: 15 residues. Germline lookup yields CDR1 SGHRS and CDR2 YFSETQ. J was trimmed by 5 bases and V by 4 bases; bases with no gene match: 5. The CDR3 bases are TGCGCCAGCAGCCATGGACTAGCGGGCCACAATGAGCAGTTCTTC. This codes for CASSHGLAGHNEQFF.

V usage is TRBV23-1 and J usage is TRBJ2-3, with 7 bases lining up with TRBD2. TRBV23-1 is treated as an ORF (open reading frame) with a function not yet certain. V lost 4 bases to trimming and J lost 5 bases; unmatched junction nucleotides: 12. There are 16 residues in the CDR3. The CDR3 sequence is CASSRWSGAHLDTQYF. The DNA for the CDR3 is TGCGCCAGCAGTCGTTGGAGCGGGGCCCACTTAGATACGCAGTATTTT.

The chain carries TRBV2 and TRBJ2-7; 12 bases match TRBD2. The CDR3 covers 15 residues. V was pared by 5 bases and J by 6 bases, with 8 bases of the junction left unmatched. CDR1 and CDR2 from the germline V gene are SNHLY and FYNNEI. The CDR3 region has the DNA TGTGCCAGCAGTCCCGCTAGCGGGAGGGTATGCGAGCAGTACTTC. This translates into CASSPASGRVCEQYF.